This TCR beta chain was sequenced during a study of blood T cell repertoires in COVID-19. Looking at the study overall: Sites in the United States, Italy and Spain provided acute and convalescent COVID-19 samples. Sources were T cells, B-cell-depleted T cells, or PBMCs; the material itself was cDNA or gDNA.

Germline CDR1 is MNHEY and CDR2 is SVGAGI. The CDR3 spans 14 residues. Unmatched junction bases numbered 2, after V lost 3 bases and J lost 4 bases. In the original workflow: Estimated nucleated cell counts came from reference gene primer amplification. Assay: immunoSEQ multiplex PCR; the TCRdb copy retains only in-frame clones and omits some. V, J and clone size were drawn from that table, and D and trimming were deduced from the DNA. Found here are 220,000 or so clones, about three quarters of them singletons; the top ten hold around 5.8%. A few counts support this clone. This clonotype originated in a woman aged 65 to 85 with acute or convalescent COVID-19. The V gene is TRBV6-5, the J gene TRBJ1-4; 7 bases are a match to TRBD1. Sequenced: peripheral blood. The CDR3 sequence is CASSYGTVNEKLFF. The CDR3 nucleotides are TGTGCCAGCAGTTATGGGACAGTTAATGAAAAACTGTTTTTT.